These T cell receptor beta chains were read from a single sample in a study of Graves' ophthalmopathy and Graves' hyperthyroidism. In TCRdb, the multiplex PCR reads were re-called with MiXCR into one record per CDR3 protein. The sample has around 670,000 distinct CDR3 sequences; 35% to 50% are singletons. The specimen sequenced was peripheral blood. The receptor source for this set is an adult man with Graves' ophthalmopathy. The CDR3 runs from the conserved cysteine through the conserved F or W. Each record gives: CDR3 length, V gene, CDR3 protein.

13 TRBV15 CATSRTANYGYTF
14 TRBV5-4 CATWDGQYTGELFF
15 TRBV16 CASSQVGVANEKLFF
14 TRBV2 CATTRAGQENTIYF
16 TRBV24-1 CATSDSGTGVTGELFF
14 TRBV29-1 CSVGGQGVNTEAFF
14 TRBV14 CASSALGTQETQYF
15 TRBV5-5 CASSGFAGVQETQYF
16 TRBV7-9 CASSRQGGSGANVLTF
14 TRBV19 CASSTTGYQNEQYF
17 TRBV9 CASSVGGITGEGETQYF